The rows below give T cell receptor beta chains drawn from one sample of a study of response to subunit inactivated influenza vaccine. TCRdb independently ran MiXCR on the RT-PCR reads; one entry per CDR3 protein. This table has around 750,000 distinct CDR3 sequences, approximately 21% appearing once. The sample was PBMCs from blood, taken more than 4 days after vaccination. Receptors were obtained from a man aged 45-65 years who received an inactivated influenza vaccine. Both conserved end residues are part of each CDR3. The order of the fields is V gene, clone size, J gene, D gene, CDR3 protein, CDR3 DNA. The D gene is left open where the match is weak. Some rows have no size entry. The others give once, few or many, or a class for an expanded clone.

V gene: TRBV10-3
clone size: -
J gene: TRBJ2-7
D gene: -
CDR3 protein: CAISTGAAEQYF
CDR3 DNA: TGTGCCATCAGCACGGGAGCGGCGGAGCAGTACTTC

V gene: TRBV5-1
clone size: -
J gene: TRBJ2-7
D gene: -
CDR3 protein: CASSFGSRSYEQYF
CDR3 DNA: TGCGCCAGCAGCTTTGGCTCCCGGTCCTACGAGCAGTACTTC

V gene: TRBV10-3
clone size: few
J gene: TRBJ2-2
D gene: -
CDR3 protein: CAISESPGNTGELFF
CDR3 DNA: TGTGCCATCAGTGAGTCGCCAGGAAACACCGGGGAGCTGTTTTTT

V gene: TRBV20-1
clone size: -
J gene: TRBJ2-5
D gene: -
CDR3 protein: CSASRGAGVTKTQYF
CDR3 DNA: TGCAGTGCTAGTCGTGGGGCAGGGGTGACAAAGACCCAGTACTTC

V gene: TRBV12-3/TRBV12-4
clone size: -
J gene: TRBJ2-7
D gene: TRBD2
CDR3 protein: CASSFGGEVEQYF
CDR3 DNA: TGTGCCAGCAGTTTCGGGGGGGAGGTCGAGCAGTACTTC

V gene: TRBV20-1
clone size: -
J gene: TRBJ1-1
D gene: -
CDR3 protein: CSAYDTNTEAFF
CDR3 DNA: TGCAGTGCTTACGACACGAACACTGAAGCTTTCTTT

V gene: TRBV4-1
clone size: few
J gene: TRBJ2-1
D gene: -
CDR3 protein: CASSRRPLLSSYNEQFF
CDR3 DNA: TGCGCCAGCAGCCGTCGCCCCCTTCTGAGCTCCTACAATGAGCAGTTCTTC

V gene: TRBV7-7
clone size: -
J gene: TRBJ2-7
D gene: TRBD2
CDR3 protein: CASSKLAGDEQYF
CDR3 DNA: TGTGCCAGCAGTAAACTAGCGGGTGATGAGCAGTACTTC

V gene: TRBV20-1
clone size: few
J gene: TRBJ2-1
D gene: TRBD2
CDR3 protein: CSAIAGGQHNEQFF
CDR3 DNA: TGCAGTGCTATAGCGGGAGGGCAACACAATGAGCAGTTCTTC

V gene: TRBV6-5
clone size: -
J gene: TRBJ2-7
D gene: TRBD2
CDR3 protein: CASSYSTIAGASYEQYF
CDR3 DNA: TGTGCCAGCAGTTACTCGACTATAGCGGGGGCCTCCTACGAGCAGTACTTC